This TCR beta chain was identified during a study of control samples from healthy donors and cancer patients (dated by TCRdb to between 2020 and 2021). Per the germline V gene, SGHRS is the CDR1 and YFSETQ is the CDR2. The CDR3 spans 20 residues, from the cysteine through the phenylalanine. Just the 60-base CDR3 DNA is kept, in frame starting at base 1. The trim is 0 bases for V and 0 bases for J, with a gap of 19 bases between the germline ends. A note on this clone: The specificity of this receptor is unknown. Per-base quality was not reported, and no clone a single base away is much larger than it.

Libraries came from the immunoSEQ multiplex PCR assay. TCRdb retrieved this table from immuneACCESS and kept in-frame rearrangements only. Not all clones are present; in checked studies, unresolved V genes account for under half, and no reason is known for the remainder. Within this sample are tens of thousands of clones, with roughly nine tenths of them counted one time only. The ten largest clones capture about 4.2% of the sample. The source material was blood. The chain uses TRBV5-1 and TRBJ2-6, with TRBD2 tentatively as D gene (6 bases match). The TCR originated in a woman aged 45-65 years in good health. CDR3 reads: CASSLGPYRGGDSGANVLTF. The DNA sequence follows: TGCGCCAGCAGCTTGGGCCCGTATCGGGGCGGGGACTCTGGGGCCAACGTCCTGACTTTC.